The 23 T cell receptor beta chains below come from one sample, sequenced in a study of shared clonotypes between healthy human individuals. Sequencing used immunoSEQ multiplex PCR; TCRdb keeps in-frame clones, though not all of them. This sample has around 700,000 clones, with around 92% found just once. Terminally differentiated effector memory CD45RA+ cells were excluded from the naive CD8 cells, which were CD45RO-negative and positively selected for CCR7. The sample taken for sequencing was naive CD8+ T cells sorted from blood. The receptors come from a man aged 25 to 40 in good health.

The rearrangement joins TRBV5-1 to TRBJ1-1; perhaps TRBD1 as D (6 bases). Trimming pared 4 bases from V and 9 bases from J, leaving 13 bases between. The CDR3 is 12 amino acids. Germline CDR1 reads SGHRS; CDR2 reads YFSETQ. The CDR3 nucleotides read TGCGCCAGCAGCCTACAGGGTAACCAAGCTTTCTTT. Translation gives CASSLQGNQAFF.

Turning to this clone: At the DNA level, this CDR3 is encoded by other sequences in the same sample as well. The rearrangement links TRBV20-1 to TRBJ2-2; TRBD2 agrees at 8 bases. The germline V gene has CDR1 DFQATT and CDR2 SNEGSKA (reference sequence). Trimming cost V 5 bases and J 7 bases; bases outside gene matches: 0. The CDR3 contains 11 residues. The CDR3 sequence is CSAREGGELFF. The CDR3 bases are TGCAGTGCTCGGGAGGGCGGGGAGCTGTTTTTT.

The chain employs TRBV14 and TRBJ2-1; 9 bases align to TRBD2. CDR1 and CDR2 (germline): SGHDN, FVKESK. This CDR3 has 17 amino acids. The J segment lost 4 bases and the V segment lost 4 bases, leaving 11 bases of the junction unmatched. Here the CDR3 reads CASSPNGLLAGYNEQFF. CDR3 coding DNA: TGTGCCAGCAGCCCCAACGGACTTCTAGCGGGGTACAATGAGCAGTTCTTC.

CDR3 sequence reads: CASSQESHQRGEQYF. Here the CDR3 DNA reads TGCGCCAGCAGCCAAGAATCACACCAGCGGGGGGAGCAGTACTTC. The gene calls are TRBV4-3 and TRBJ2-7, with TRBD2 identical over 8 bases. V shed 0 bases and J 7 bases; nucleotides not matched to a gene: 8. CDR3 size: 15 residues. Germline lookup yields CDR1 LGHNA and CDR2 YSLEER.

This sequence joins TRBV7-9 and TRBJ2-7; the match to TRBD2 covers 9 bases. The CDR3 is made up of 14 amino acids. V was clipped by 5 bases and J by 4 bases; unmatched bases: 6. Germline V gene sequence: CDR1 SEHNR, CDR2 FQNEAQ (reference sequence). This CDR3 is CASSSSGRGYEQYF. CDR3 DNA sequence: TGTGCCAGCAGCAGTAGCGGGAGAGGGTACGAGCAGTACTTC.

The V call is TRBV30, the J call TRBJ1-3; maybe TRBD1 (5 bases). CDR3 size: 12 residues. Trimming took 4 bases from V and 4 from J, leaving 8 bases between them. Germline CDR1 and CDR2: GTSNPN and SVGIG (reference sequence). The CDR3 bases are TGTGCCTGGACCCGACAGGGAAACACCATATATTTT. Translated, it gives CAWTRQGNTIYF.

CDR3 in amino acids: CASSAGRHDYEQYF. Here the CDR3 DNA reads TGTGCCAGCAGCGCCGGGCGACACGACTACGAGCAGTACTTC. The chain carries TRBV9 and TRBJ2-7; D unresolved. The CDR3 covers 14 residues. Trimming removed 3 bases from V and 3 bases from J, with 13 bases in between. Germline loops: CDR1 SGDLS, CDR2 YYNGEE.

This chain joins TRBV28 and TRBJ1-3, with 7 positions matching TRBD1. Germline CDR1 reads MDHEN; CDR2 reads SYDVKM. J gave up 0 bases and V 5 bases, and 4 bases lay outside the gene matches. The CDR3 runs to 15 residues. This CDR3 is CASSVDRISGNTIYF. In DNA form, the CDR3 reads TGTGCCAGCAGTGTGGACAGGATCTCTGGAAACACCATATATTTT.

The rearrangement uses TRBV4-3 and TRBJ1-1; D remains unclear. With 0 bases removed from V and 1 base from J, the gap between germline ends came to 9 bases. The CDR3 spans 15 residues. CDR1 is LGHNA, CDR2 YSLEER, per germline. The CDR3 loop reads CASSQDAAENTEAFF. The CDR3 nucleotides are TGCGCCAGCAGCCAAGATGCAGCAGAGAACACTGAAGCTTTCTTT.

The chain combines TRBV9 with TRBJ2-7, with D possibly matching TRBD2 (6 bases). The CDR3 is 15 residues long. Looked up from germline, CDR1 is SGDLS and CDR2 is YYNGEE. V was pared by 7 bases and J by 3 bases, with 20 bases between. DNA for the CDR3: TGTGCCAGCGGGCCCGGGGACTTCCTTAGCTACGAGCAGTACTTC. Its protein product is CASGPGDFLSYEQYF.

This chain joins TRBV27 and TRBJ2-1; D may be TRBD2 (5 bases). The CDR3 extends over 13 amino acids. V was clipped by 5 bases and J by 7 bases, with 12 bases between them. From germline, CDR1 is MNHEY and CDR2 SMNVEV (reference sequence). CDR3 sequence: CASSKLERNEQFF. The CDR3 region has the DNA TGTGCCAGCAGTAAACTAGAAAGGAATGAGCAGTTCTTC.

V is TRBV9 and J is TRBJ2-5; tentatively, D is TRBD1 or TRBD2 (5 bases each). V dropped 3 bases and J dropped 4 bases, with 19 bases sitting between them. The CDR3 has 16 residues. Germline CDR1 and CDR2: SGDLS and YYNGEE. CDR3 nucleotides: TGTGCCAGCAGCGACACCGGGACCGGCCGGGGAGAGACCCAGTACTTC. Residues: CASSDTGTGRGETQYF.

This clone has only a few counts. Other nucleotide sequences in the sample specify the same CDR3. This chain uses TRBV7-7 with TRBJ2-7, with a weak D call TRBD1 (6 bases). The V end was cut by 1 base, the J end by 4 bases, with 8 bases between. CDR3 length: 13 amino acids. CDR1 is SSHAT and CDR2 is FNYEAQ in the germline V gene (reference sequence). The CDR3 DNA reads TGTGCCAGCAGCTTAGAACAGGGATACGAGCAGTACTTC. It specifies CASSLEQGYEQYF.

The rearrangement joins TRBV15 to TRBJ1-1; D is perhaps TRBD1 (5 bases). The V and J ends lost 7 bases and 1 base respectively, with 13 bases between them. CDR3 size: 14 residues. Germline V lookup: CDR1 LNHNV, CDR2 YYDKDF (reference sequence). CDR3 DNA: TGTGCCACCACCGCAGGGAGGGAGAACACTGAAGCTTTCTTT. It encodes CATTAGRENTEAFF.

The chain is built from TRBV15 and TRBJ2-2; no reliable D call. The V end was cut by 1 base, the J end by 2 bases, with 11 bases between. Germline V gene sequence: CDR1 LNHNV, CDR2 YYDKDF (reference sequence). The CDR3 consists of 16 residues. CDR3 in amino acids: CATSRGLGPNTGELFF. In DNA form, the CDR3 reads TGTGCCACCAGCAGAGGACTTGGACCAAACACCGGGGAGCTGTTTTTT.

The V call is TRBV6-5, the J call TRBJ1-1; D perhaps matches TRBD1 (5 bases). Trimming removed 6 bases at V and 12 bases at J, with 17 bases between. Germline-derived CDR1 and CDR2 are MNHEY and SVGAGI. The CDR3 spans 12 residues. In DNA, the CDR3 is TGTGCCAGCAGCGACGTCGGCAGGGACCCTTTCTTT. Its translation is CASSDVGRDPFF.

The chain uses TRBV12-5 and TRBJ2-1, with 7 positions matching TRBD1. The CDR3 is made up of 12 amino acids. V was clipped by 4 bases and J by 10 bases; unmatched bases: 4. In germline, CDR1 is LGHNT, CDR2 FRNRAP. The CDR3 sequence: CASGWDSQEQFF. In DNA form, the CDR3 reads TGTGCTAGTGGTTGGGACAGCCAAGAGCAGTTCTTC.

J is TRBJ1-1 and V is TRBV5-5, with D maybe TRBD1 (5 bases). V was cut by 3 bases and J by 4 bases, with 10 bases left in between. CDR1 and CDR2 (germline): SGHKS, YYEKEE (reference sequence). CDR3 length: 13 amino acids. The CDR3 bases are TGTGCCAGCAGCTATGAGAGGGGCACTGAAGCTTTCTTT. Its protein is CASSYERGTEAFF.

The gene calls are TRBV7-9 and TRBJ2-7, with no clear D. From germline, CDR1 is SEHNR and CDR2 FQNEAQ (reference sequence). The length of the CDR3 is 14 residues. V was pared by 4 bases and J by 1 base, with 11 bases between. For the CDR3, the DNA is TGTGCCAGCAGCTCGTCGGAACGGTCCTACGAGCAGTACTTC. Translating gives CASSSSERSYEQYF.

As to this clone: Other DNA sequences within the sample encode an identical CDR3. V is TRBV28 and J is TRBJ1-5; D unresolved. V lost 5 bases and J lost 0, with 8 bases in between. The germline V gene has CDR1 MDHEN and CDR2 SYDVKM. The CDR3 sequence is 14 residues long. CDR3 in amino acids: CASSLWDSNQPQHF. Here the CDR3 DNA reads TGTGCCAGCAGTCTCTGGGATAGCAATCAGCCCCAGCATTTT.

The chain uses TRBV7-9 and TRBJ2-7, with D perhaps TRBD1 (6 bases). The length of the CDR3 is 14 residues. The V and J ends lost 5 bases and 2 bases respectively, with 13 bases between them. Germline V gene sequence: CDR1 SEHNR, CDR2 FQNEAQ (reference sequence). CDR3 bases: TGTGCCAGCAGCACCGGGACAAGGCCCTACGAGCAGTACTTC. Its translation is CASSTGTRPYEQYF.

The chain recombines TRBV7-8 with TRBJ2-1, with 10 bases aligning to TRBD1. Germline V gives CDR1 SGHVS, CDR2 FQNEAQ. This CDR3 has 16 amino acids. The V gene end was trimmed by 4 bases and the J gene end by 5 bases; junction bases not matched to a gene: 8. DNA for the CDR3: TGTGCCAGCAGCTGGCCAACCGGGACAGGGGACAATGAGCAGTTCTTC. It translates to CASSWPTGTGDNEQFF.

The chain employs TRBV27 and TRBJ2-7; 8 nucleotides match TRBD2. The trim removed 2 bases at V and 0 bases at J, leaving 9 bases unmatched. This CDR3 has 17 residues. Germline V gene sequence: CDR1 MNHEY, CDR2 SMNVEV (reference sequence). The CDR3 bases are TGTGCCAGCAGTTTACTGGCGGGAGGAACTTACTCCTACGAGCAGTACTTC. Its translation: CASSLLAGGTYSYEQYF.